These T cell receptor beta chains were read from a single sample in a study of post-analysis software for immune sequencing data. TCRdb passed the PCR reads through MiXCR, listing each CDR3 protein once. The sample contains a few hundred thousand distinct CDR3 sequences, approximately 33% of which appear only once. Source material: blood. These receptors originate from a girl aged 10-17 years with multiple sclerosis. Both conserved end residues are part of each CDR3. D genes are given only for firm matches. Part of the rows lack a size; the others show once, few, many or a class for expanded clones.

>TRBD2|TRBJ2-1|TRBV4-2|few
CASSPDAEAGRAYNEQFF
TGTGCCAGCAGCCCAGACGCCGAAGCGGGGCGAGCCTACAATGAGCAGTTCTTC
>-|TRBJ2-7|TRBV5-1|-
CASSPPGYRGYEQYF
TGCGCCAGCAGCCCCCCAGGATACCGCGGGTACGAGCAGTACTTC
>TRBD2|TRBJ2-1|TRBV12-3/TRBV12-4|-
CASRVAGGRDEQFF
TGTGCCAGCAGGGTAGCGGGGGGGCGGGATGAGCAGTTCTTC
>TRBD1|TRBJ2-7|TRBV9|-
CASSVGTGAGEQYF
TGTGCCAGCAGCGTGGGGACAGGTGCGGGCGAGCAGTACTTC
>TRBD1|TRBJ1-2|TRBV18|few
CASSPIRTGANYGYTF
TGTGCCAGCTCACCAATTAGGACAGGAGCTAACTATGGCTACACCTTC
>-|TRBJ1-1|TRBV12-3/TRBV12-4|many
CASRGRVLAEAFF
TGTGCCAGCAGAGGCAGGGTCCTCGCTGAAGCTTTCTTT
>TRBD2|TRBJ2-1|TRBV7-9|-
CASSPRSGGAINEQFF
TGTGCCAGCAGTCCACGCAGCGGGGGAGCTATCAATGAGCAGTTCTTC
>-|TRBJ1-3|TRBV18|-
CASSPPGRNTIYF
TGTGCCAGCTCACCACCGGGACGAAACACCATATATTTT
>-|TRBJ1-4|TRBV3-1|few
CASSQGGGGEKLFF
TGTGCCAGCAGCCAAGGGGGCGGGGGTGAAAAACTGTTTTTT
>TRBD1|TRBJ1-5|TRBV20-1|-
CSARGPTGEVEPQHF
TGCAGTGCTAGGGGGCCGACAGGGGAAGTGGAGCCCCAGCATTTT
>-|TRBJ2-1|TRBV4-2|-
CASSQDRGSGNEQFF
TGTGCCAGCAGCCAAGACCGGGGGTCGGGGAATGAGCAGTTCTTC
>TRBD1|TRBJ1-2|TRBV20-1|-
CSASRDRAEDGYTF
TGCAGTGCAAGCCGGGACAGGGCGGAGGATGGCTACACCTTC
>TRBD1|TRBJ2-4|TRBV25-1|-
CASSESGRGQANIQYF
TGTGCCAGCAGTGAATCCGGCAGGGGGCAAGCAAACATTCAGTACTTC
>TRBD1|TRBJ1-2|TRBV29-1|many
CSTPSRDREHGYTF
TGCAGCACTCCCTCCAGAGACAGGGAGCATGGCTACACCTTC
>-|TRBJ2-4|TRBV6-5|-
CASSPDGGGAKNIQYF
TGTGCCAGCAGCCCTGATGGGGGCGGCGCCAAAAACATTCAGTACTTC
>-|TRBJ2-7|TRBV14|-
CASSQGLGSYEQYF
TGTGCCAGCAGCCAAGGGTTGGGTTCCTACGAGCAGTACTTC
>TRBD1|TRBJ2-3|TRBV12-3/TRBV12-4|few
CASSWAHGTGTDTQYF
TGTGCCAGCAGTTGGGCCCACGGGACAGGGACAGATACGCAGTATTTT
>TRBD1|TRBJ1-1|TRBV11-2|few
CASSLVSTGGAFF
TGTGCCAGCAGCTTAGTATCGACAGGGGGAGCTTTCTTT
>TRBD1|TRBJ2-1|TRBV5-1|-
CASSPGTEHNGQFF
TGCGCCAGCAGCCCGGGGACAGAACACAATGGGCAGTTCTTC
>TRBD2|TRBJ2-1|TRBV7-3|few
CASSLLAASGPYNEQFF
TGTGCCAGCAGCTTATTGGCCGCTAGCGGACCCTACAATGAGCAGTTCTTC
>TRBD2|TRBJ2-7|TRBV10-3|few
CAISEGTSGNSYEQYF
TGTGCCATCAGTGAGGGGACTAGCGGGAACTCCTACGAGCAGTACTTC
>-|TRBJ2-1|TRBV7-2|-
CASYEQASSYNEQFF
TGTGCCAGCTATGAACAGGCTAGCTCCTACAATGAGCAGTTCTTC
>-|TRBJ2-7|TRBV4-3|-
CASSQADPGLGNEQYF
TGCGCCAGCAGCCAAGCTGATCCGGGCCTAGGGAACGAGCAGTACTTC
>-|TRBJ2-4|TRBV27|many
CASSLSGLAKNIQYF
TGTGCCAGCAGTTTAAGCGGTCTAGCCAAAAACATTCAGTACTTC
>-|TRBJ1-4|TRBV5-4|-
CASSLQGSMDEKLFF
TGTGCCAGCAGCCTACAGGGCAGTATGGATGAAAAACTGTTTTTT
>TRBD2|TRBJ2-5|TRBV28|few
CASSPGREETQYF
TGTGCCAGCAGTCCGGGGAGGGAAGAGACCCAGTACTTC
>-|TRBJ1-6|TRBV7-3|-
CASSPGQNNSPLHF
TGTGCCAGCAGCCCTGGGCAGAACAATTCACCCCTCCACTTT
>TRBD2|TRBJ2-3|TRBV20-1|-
CSARWLAGGGGTDTQYF
TGCAGTGCTAGGTGGTTAGCGGGGGGAGGGGGCACAGATACGCAGTATTTT
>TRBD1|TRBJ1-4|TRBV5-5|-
CASSSSQGAGEKLFF
TGTGCCAGCAGCTCCTCTCAGGGGGCGGGGGAAAAACTGTTTTTT
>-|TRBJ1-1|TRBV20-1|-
CSASPFMNTEAFF
TGCAGTGCTAGCCCTTTTATGAACACTGAAGCTTTCTTT
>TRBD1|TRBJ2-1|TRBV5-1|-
CASSLTRGHNEQFF
TGCGCCAGCAGCTTGACCAGGGGGCACAATGAGCAGTTCTTC
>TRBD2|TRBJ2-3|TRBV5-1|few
CASSLTRGSDTDTQYF
TGCGCCAGCAGCTTGACGCGGGGGTCTGACACAGATACGCAGTATTTT
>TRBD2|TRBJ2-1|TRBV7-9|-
CASSLVPLAGYSNEQFF
TGTGCCAGCAGCTTAGTCCCGCTAGCGGGGTATAGCAATGAGCAGTTCTTC
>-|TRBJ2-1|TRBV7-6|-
CASSQTGTSNNEQFF
TGTGCCAGCAGCCAGACCGGGACCTCCAACAATGAGCAGTTCTTC
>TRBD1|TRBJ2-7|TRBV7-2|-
CASTRVGGREQYF
TGTGCCAGCACGCGAGTAGGGGGCCGCGAGCAGTACTTC
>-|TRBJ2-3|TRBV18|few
CASSQNRARAGSTDTQYF
TGTGCCAGCTCACAAAACAGGGCACGAGCGGGGAGCACAGATACGCAGTATTTT
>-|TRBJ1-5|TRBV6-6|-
CASSPTASNQPQHF
TGTGCCAGCAGTCCGACAGCGAGCAATCAGCCCCAGCATTTT
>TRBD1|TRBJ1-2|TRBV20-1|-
CSTTVTGEESYTF
TGCAGTACTACCGTGACAGGGGAGGAAAGCTACACCTTC
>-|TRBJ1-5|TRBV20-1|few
CSAGGPSRNQPQHF
TGCAGTGCGGGGGGGCCCTCTAGGAATCAGCCCCAGCATTTT
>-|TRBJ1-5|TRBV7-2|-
CASSQIVQGHQPQHF
TGTGCCAGCAGCCAAATCGTACAGGGACATCAGCCCCAGCATTTT
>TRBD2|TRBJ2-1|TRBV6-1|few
CASSLLGLAGGPGEQFF
TGTGCCAGCAGCCTCCTGGGACTAGCGGGGGGGCCTGGGGAGCAGTTCTTC
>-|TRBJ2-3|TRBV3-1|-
CASSQEDRRQYF
TGTGCCAGCAGCCAAGAGGATAGACGGCAGTATTTT
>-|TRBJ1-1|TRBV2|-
CASKRAVEAFF
TGTGCCAGCAAGAGGGCAGTTGAAGCTTTCTTT
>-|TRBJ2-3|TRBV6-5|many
CASSTPADTQYF
TGTGCCAGCAGTACTCCAGCAGATACGCAGTATTTT
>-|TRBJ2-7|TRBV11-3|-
CASSFRGEYEQYF
TGTGCCAGCAGCTTCCGGGGAGAGTACGAGCAGTACTTC
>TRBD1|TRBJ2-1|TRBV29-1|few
CSVARRQGMNEQFF
TGCAGCGTAGCACGGCGACAGGGTATGAATGAGCAGTTCTTC
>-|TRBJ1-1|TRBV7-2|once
CASSLAVVMNTEAFF
TGTGCCAGCAGCTTAGCGGTAGTGATGAACACTGAAGCTTTCTTT
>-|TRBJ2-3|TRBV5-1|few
CASSKGISTDTQYF
TGCGCCAGCAGCAAGGGCATTTCCACAGATACGCAGTATTTT
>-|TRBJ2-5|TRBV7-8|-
CASSTRSKIGGPNEQYF
TGTGCCAGCAGCACTAGGTCGAAAATAGGGGGACCCAATGAGCAGTACTTC
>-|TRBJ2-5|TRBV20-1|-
CSGAYRETQYF
TGCAGTGGAGCGTATAGGGAGACCCAGTACTTC
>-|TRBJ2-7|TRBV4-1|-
CASSPVTQSVYNEQYF
TGCGCCAGCAGCCCTGTGACACAGTCAGTTTACAATGAGCAGTACTTC
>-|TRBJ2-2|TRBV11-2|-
CASSPSPGGTGELFF
TGTGCCAGCAGCCCCTCCCCAGGTGGCACCGGGGAGCTGTTTTTT
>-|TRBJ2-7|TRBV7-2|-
CASSQRAGTEIQYF
TGTGCCAGCAGCCAAAGAGCGGGGACAGAGATCCAGTACTTC
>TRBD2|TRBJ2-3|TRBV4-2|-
CASSQEVPSGASTDTQYF
TGTGCCAGCAGCCAAGAGGTCCCTAGCGGGGCCAGCACAGATACGCAGTATTTT
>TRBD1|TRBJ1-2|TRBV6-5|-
CASSHAGQGAGGYTF
TGTGCCAGCAGCCACGCGGGACAGGGGGCCGGGGGCTACACCTTC